This T cell receptor beta chain appears in the sequencing data of a study of a mutant IDH1 vaccine in newly diagnosed glioma. This clone appeared a few times. Its antigen is unidentified. Repertoires were generated with immunoSEQ multiplex PCR, while TCRdb's copy carries only in-frame clones and drops some. Of approximately 50,000 clones in the sample, 70% to 85% are singletons; the top ten hold 6.5% to 7.5%. The germline V and J ends were trimmed by 5 bases and 0 bases, with 10 bases remaining between them. Germline V gene lookup returns CDR1 SQVTM and CDR2 ANQGSEA. The CDR3 extends over 13 amino acids. As to time point: week 35, safety follow-up. Topical imiquimod accompanied each vaccine dose, which consisted of 300 ug of mutant IDH1 20-mer peptide.

The origin of this receptor is a man aged 40-55 years with glioma. This sequence joins TRBV29-1 and TRBJ1-1; the D gene is possibly TRBD1 (6 bases). Sequencing was performed on PBMCs, taken from a glioma patient whose treatment included an IDH1 peptide vaccine. CDR3: CSVLRDMNTEAFF. In DNA form, the CDR3 reads TGCAGCGTTCTCCGGGACATGAACACTGAAGCTTTCTTT.